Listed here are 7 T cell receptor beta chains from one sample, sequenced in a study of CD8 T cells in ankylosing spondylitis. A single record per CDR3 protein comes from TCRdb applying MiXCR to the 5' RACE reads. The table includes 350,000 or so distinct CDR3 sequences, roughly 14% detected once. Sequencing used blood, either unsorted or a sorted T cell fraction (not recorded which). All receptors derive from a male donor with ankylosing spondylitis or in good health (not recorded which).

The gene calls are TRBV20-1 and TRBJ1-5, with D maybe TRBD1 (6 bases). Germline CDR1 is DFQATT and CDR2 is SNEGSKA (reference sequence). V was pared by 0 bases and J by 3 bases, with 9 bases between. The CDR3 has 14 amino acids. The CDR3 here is CSARDRGFNQPQHF. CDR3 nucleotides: TGCAGTGCTAGAGATAGGGGGTTCAATCAGCCCCAGCATTTT.

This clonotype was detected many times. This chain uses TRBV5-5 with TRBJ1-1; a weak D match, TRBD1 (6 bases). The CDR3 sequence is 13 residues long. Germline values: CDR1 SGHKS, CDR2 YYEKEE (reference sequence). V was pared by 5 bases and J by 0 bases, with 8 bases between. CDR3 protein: CASRQGLNTEAFF. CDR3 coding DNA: TGTGCCAGCAGGCAGGGGCTGAACACTGAAGCTTTCTTT.

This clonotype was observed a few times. CDR3 sequence reads: CSAGGGQNYGYTF. Written as DNA, the CDR3 is TGCAGTGCTGGTGGGGGGCAGAACTATGGCTACACCTTC. The chain employs TRBV20-1 and TRBJ1-2; maybe TRBD1 (6 bases). Germline loops: CDR1 DFQATT, CDR2 SNEGSKA (reference sequence). V lost 5 bases and J 2 bases, leaving 12 bases between the germline ends. The CDR3 contains 13 residues.

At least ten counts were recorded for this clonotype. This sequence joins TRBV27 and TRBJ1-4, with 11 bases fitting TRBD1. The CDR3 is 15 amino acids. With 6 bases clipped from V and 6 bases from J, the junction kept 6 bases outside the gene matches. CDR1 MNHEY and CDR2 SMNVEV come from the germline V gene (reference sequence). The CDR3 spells CASRAGTGGYEKLFF. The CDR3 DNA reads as TGTGCCAGCAGGGCCGGGACAGGGGGTTATGAAAAACTGTTTTTT.

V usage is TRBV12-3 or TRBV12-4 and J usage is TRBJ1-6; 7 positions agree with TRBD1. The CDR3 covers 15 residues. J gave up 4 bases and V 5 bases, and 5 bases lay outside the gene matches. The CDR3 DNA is TGTGCCAGCAGTCCGGGGACAGTTTATAATTCACCCCTCCACTTT. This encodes CASSPGTVYNSPLHF.

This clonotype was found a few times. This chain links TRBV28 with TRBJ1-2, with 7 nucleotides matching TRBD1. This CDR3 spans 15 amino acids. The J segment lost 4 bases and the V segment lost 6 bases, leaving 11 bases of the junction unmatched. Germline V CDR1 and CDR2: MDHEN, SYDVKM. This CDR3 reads CASRMHRGGSYGYTF. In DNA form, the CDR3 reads TGTGCCAGCAGGATGCACAGGGGAGGGAGCTATGGCTACACCTTC.

CDR3 protein: CASSKGQTSYNEQFF. Here the CDR3 DNA reads TGTGCCAGCAGCAAGGGACAGACCTCCTACAATGAGCAGTTCTTC. The chain uses TRBV7-9 and TRBJ2-1; 7 nucleotides line up with TRBD1. In germline, CDR1 is SEHNR, CDR2 FQNEAQ (reference sequence). The CDR3 sequence is 15 residues long. Trimming cost V 5 bases and J 0 bases; bases outside gene matches: 4. The variable domain in full, with the rest retrieved from reference TRBV7-9 and TRBJ2-1, is DTGVSQNPRHKITKRGQNVTFRCDPISEHNRLYWYRQTLGQGPEFLTYFQNEAQLEKSRLLSDRFSAERPKGSFSTLEIQRTEQGDSAMYLCASSKGQTSYNEQFFGPGTRLTVL.